This T cell receptor (beta chain) emerged from a study of blood T cells in healthy people across ages. Whole-study findings and limits: Among long-lived donors, naive CD4+ cells were more numerous and diversity higher than in aged donors.

The authors ran a second PCR of 7 to 11 cycles using a sample-barcoded 5' primer and a J-beta primer mix. MiXCR was run by TCRdb on the 5' RACE reads, yielding one entry per CDR3 protein. The sample carries around 790,000 distinct CDR3 sequences, approximately 44% recorded once. Every sample had a minimum of 6 million PBMCs isolated. V lost 5 bases to trimming and J lost 2 bases, with 13 bases between them. The CDR3 runs 16 residues. Germline CDR1 reads MNHEY; CDR2 reads SMNVEV (reference sequence). On this clonotype itself: Its specificity is not known.

The sample was blood. The receptor comes from a man in his sixties in good health. The chain employs TRBV27 and TRBJ2-6; D ambiguous. The chain's CDR3 is CASSPTQTTGANVLTF. As DNA, the CDR3 is TGTGCCAGCAGTCCGACACAAACAACTGGGGCCAACGTCCTGACTTTC.